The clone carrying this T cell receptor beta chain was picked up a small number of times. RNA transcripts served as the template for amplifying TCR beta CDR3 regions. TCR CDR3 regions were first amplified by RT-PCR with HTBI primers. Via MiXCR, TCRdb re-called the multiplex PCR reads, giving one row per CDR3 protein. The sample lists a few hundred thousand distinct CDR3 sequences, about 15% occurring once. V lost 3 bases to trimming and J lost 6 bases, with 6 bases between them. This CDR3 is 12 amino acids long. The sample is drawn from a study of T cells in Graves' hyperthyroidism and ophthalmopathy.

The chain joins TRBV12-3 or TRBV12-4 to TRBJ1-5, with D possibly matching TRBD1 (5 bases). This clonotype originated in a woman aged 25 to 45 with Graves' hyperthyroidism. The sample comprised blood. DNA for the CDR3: TGTGCCAGCAGTTTGGGACTTCAGCCCCAGCATTTT. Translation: CASSLGLQPQHF.